This T cell receptor beta chain was observed in a study of radiation and T cells in renal cell carcinoma. Study-level points and caveats: From baseline, blood top tumor clonotypes peaked at 2 weeks post-radiation. Dominant CDR3 motifs occupied more repertoire in irradiated than control tumors.

Treatment given: 15 Gy SBRT to primary tumor, nephrectomy 4 weeks later. As to this clone: Its antigen is unknown.

Method: immunoSEQ multiplex PCR; TCRdb's copy keeps in-frame clones and lacks some. The sample consists of about 15,000 clones, over 60% of them appearing once. V was pared by 4 bases and J by 6 bases, with 14 bases between. Germline V gives CDR1 SGDLS, CDR2 YYNGEE. The CDR3 sequence is 14 residues long. Sequencing was performed on tumor tissue, taken from a patient whose treatment included radiotherapy and nephrectomy. This chain links TRBV9 with TRBJ2-1, with a weak D call TRBD2 (5 bases). The clonotype was recovered from a woman aged 70-85 years with renal cell carcinoma. The CDR3 here is CASSPSPVVNEQFF. For the CDR3, the DNA is TGTGCCAGCAGCCCTAGCCCGGTCGTCAATGAGCAGTTCTTC.